A single sample gave rise to the 24 T cell receptor beta chains below, sequenced in a study of T cell responses to AZD1222 COVID-19 vaccine. Generated by immunoSEQ multiplex PCR, the TCRdb table keeps only in-frame clones and is missing some. The profile shows 110,000 to 150,000 clones, around 89% of them singletons. The sample was peripheral blood, taken on day 0 of AZD1222 vaccination. All receptors derive from an adult in good health.

The chain recombines TRBV30 with TRBJ1-5, with a possible D match to TRBD1 (6 bases). Trimming shortened V by 4 bases and J by 0 bases, and 16 bases separated the two germline ends. Looked up from germline, CDR1 is GTSNPN and CDR2 is SVGIG (reference sequence). CDR3 length: 16 residues. The CDR3 DNA is TGTGCCTGGACTACAGGACAGTTTTATAGCAATCAGCCCCAGCATTTT. This codes for CAWTTGQFYSNQPQHF.

The rearrangement links TRBV6-9 to TRBJ1-4; D might be TRBD1 (5 bases). Germline V gene lookup returns CDR1 MNHGY and CDR2 SVAAGI. The CDR3 has 13 amino acids. The V end lost 10 bases, the J end lost 5 bases, and 14 bases lay between the germline ends. The CDR3 DNA reads as TGTGCCAATTCCGGGACGGCGAATGAAAAACTGTTTTTT. It translates to CANSGTANEKLFF.

This sequence joins TRBV30 and TRBJ2-1; no reliable D call. Germline V CDR1 and CDR2: GTSNPN, SVGIG (reference sequence). The ends were cut back, 8 bases at V and 1 base at J, with 18 bases in the middle. The CDR3 is 15 residues long. CDR3 protein: CAGRSQRRSYNEQFF. The CDR3, as DNA: TGTGCCGGAAGGTCGCAGCGAAGATCCTACAATGAGCAGTTCTTC.

This chain uses TRBV7-3 with TRBJ2-5; a weak D match, TRBD2 (5 bases). The germline CDR1 and CDR2 sequences are SGHTA and FQGTGA. V was pared by 5 bases and J by 5 bases, with 18 bases between. The CDR3 covers 15 residues. Written as DNA, the CDR3 is TGTGCCAGCAGCCCCCTCGGACTCGGCGGGGAGACCCAGTACTTC. Amino acids: CASSPLGLGGETQYF.

The V and J genes are TRBV27 and TRBJ1-6, with D possibly matching TRBD1 (5 bases). Germline V gene sequence: CDR1 MNHEY, CDR2 SMNVEV (reference sequence). The length of the CDR3 is 15 residues. Trimming left V 4 bases short and J 14 bases short, with 21 bases between. The CDR3 nucleotides are TGTGCCAGCAGTTCATGGGGCAGGGCGATTGTTTCCCTCCACTTT. It is translated as CASSSWGRAIVSLHF.

The genes are TRBV19 and TRBJ2-7; D may be TRBD2 (5 bases). The CDR3 runs to 16 residues. V lost 10 bases and J 3 bases, leaving 25 bases between the germline ends. The germline CDR1 and CDR2 sequences are LNHDA and SQIVND (reference sequence). The chain's CDR3 is CATQRRTGPTVYEQYF. DNA of the CDR3: TGTGCCACCCAACGCCGGACTGGCCCCACTGTCTACGAGCAGTACTTC.

The rearrangement uses TRBV11-2 and TRBJ2-5; the D is unclear. V lost 1 base to trimming and J lost 1 base, with 10 bases between them. This CDR3 is 15 amino acids long. Germline lookup yields CDR1 SGHAT and CDR2 FQNNGV. The CDR3 reads CASSLAGLLQETQYF. As DNA, the CDR3 is TGTGCCAGCAGCTTAGCTGGCCTGCTCCAAGAGACCCAGTACTTC.

This chain connects TRBV6-1 to TRBJ1-5; 12 bases fit TRBD1. J lost 5 bases, V lost 1 base, and 6 bases had no gene match. CDR1 and CDR2 from the germline V gene are MNHNS and SASEGT. This CDR3 is built from 17 residues. CDR3 in amino acids: CASSEGFWDRGHQPQHF. CDR3 sequence (DNA): TGTGCCAGCAGTGAAGGGTTTTGGGACAGGGGGCATCAGCCCCAGCATTTT.

The V call is TRBV7-9, the J call TRBJ2-5, with TRBD1 matching over 7 bases. Germline V lookup: CDR1 SEHNR, CDR2 FQNEAQ (reference sequence). V lost 5 bases to trimming and J lost 4 bases; unmatched junction nucleotides: 10. The CDR3 runs 15 residues. CDR3 loop: CASSELRGQLETQYF. CDR3 DNA sequence: TGTGCCAGCAGCGAACTAAGGGGACAGTTAGAGACCCAGTACTTC.

The genes are TRBV24-1 and TRBJ1-5; D remains unclear. The germline V and J ends were trimmed by 7 bases and 1 base, with 10 bases remaining between them. Germline V gene sequence: CDR1 KGHDR, CDR2 SFDVKD. The CDR3 covers 14 residues. The DNA for the CDR3 is TGTGCCACCAGCGATCAAGAGAGCAATCAGCCCCAGCATTTT. Translated: CATSDQESNQPQHF.

This clone was seen a few times. The chain has TRBV5-1 and TRBJ1-2, with TRBD1 matching 10 bases. Trimming at V came to 5 bases and at J to 6 bases, leaving 10 bases not matched to a gene. Germline V gene lookup returns CDR1 SGHRS and CDR2 YFSETQ. This CDR3 is 15 amino acids long. As DNA, the CDR3 is TGCGCCAGCAGGGCGTGGGGGACAGGGGATAATGGCTACACCTTC. This encodes CASRAWGTGDNGYTF.

The J gene is TRBJ2-3, the V gene TRBV27; D tentatively fits TRBD1 or TRBD2 (5 bases each). V was clipped by 3 bases and J by 1 base, with 17 bases between them. Germline V gene sequence: CDR1 MNHEY, CDR2 SMNVEV (reference sequence). This CDR3 has 17 amino acids. The CDR3 sequence is CASSFGWGNPRTDTQYF. The CDR3 DNA reads as TGTGCCAGCAGTTTTGGTTGGGGGAACCCGCGCACAGATACGCAGTATTTT.

The chain uses TRBV5-8 and TRBJ2-7; 11 positions match TRBD2. There are 15 residues in the CDR3. Germline V gene sequence: CDR1 SGHTS, CDR2 YDEGEE. V lost 2 bases, J lost 6 bases, and 7 bases stayed unmatched. The CDR3 reads CASSLRIAGGPEQYF. CDR3 in DNA: TGTGCCAGCAGCTTACGAATAGCGGGGGGGCCCGAGCAGTACTTC.

In this sample, this clone turned up once. The V and J genes are TRBV9 and TRBJ2-2; D is possibly TRBD1 (6 bases). This CDR3 region has 14 residues. Germline CDR1 reads SGDLS; CDR2 reads YYNGEE. V lost 1 base to trimming and J lost 6 bases, with 10 bases between them. The CDR3 is CASSVTGNPGELFF. The CDR3 DNA reads TGTGCCAGCAGCGTAACAGGGAATCCCGGGGAGCTGTTTTTT.

This chain uses TRBV30 with TRBJ2-2; D is undetermined. Trimming cost V 0 bases and J 6 bases, with 14 bases left between them. CDR3 size: 15 residues. Germline V gives CDR1 GTSNPN, CDR2 SVGIG (reference sequence). The CDR3 is CAWSVQPGLAGELFF. The CDR3 bases are TGTGCCTGGAGTGTACAGCCGGGTCTTGCCGGGGAGCTGTTTTTT.

The genes are TRBV29-1 and TRBJ1-2; 10 positions agree with TRBD1. From germline, CDR1 is SQVTM and CDR2 ANQGSEA. V lost 7 bases to trimming and J lost 6 bases; unmatched junction nucleotides: 17. CDR3 length: 16 residues. The CDR3 DNA is TGCAGCGCTGAGCCCGGAGAGGACAGGGGGTTGAATGGCTACACCTTC. This sequence encodes CSAEPGEDRGLNGYTF.

The chain joins TRBV6-5 to TRBJ1-1; D gene ambiguous. Germline loops: CDR1 MNHEY, CDR2 SVGAGI. CDR3 length equals 15 residues. V lost 7 bases to trimming and J lost 4 bases, with 19 bases between them. CDR3 residues: CASTQRASRVTEAFF. CDR3 sequence (DNA): TGTGCCAGCACCCAACGGGCCTCGAGGGTCACTGAAGCTTTCTTT.

The rearrangement links TRBV7-2 to TRBJ2-2; 10 nucleotides line up with TRBD1. Germline CDR1 SGHTA, CDR2 FQGNSA. CDR3 length: 15 amino acids. V was clipped by 4 bases and J by 7 bases; unmatched bases: 6. The CDR3 DNA follows: TGTGCCAGCAGCTCCCGACAGGGGGCTAGCGGGGAGCTGTTTTTT. This translates into CASSSRQGASGELFF.

The J gene is TRBJ2-1, the V gene TRBV6-1; 8 nucleotides align to TRBD1. Germline V lookup: CDR1 MNHNS, CDR2 SASEGT. The CDR3 runs 18 residues. V lost 1 base and J lost 3; bases outside the gene matches: 11. The CDR3 coding sequence is TGTGCCAGCAGTGAAGTTTCTTTGGGACAGGTCCTCTACAATGAGCAGTTCTTC. Residues: CASSEVSLGQVLYNEQFF.

This chain links TRBV11-2 with TRBJ1-1, with D unresolved. V shed 5 bases and J shed 4 bases, with 11 bases lying between them. From germline, CDR1 is SGHAT and CDR2 FQNNGV. The CDR3 runs 13 residues. DNA for the CDR3: TGTGCCAGCAGCCCCGGCTGGAGCACTGAAGCTTTCTTT. Translation: CASSPGWSTEAFF.

The rearrangement links TRBV11-2 to TRBJ1-6; a weak D match, TRBD1 (6 bases). The CDR3 length is 11 residues. Trimming removed 5 bases at V and 16 bases at J, with 12 bases between. The germline V gene has CDR1 SGHAT and CDR2 FQNNGV. CDR3 sequence reads: CASSLTGNLHF. The CDR3 nucleotides are TGTGCCAGCAGCCTAACAGGGAATCTCCACTTT. Filled out from reference TRBV11-2 and TRBJ1-6, the complete variable domain reads EAGVAQSPRYKIIEKRQSVAFWCNPISGHATLYWYQQILGQGPKLLIQFQNNGVVDDSQLPKDRFSAERLKGVDSTLKIQPAKLEDSAVYLCASSLTGNLHFGNGTRLTVT.

This clone has more than one count but fewer than ten. The chain has TRBV30 and TRBJ2-5; D remains ambiguous. CDR3 length: 14 residues. Deletions cut 2 bases from V and 3 bases from J, with 13 bases between. Per germline, CDR1 GTSNPN and CDR2 SVGIG (reference sequence). The CDR3 is CAWSKGYTKETQYF. The CDR3 DNA reads as TGTGCCTGGAGTAAGGGCTATACTAAAGAGACCCAGTACTTC.

This rearrangement joins TRBV15 to TRBJ2-7, with 9 bases matching TRBD2. After removal of 3 bases from V and 2 bases from J, the junction contained 8 bases not matched to a gene. The CDR3 is 16 amino acids. In germline, CDR1 is LNHNV, CDR2 YYDKDF (reference sequence). Here the CDR3 DNA reads TGTGCCACCAGCAGCCACCCAAGCGGGAGGACCTACGAGCAGTACTTC. It is translated as CATSSHPSGRTYEQYF.

The V gene is TRBV3-1 (or the pseudogene TRBV3-2), the J gene TRBJ1-3; D might be TRBD1 (5 bases). Between the trimmed V and J ends, which lost 6 bases and 3 bases, there was a span of 12 bases. This CDR3 spans 14 amino acids. The germline gives CDR1 LGHDT, CDR2 YNNKEL (reference sequence). CDR3 sequence: CASSLGGYGNTIYF. The CDR3 nucleotides read TGTGCCAGCAGTCTTGGGGGATATGGAAACACCATATATTTT.